A single sample gave rise to the 26 T cell receptor beta chains below, sequenced in a study of STAT3 mutations in large granular lymphocyte leukemia. General study points: At least one immunodominant TCR beta clonotype appeared in every T-cell large granular lymphocyte leukemia patient.

Their antigens remain unidentified. The protocol was immunoSEQ multiplex PCR, while the TCRdb copy is restricted to in-frame clones and leaves out a portion. The data contain 30,000 to 40,000 clones, around 86% of them singletons. Sequenced: peripheral blood mononuclear cells. The receptors derive from a man aged 55 to 70 with T-cell large granular lymphocyte leukemia. Some clones in this sample may be carry-over from other donors' samples.

The V call is TRBV28, the J call TRBJ2-5, with D possibly being TRBD1 or TRBD2 (5 bases each). V lost 11 bases to trimming and J lost 5 bases, with 18 bases between them. The CDR3 covers 13 residues. The germline gives CDR1 MDHEN, CDR2 SYDVKM. CDR3 residues: CASSVGGRETQYF. As DNA, the CDR3 is TGTGCCTCCAGCGTTGGGGGACGCGAGACCCAGTACTTC.

CDR3: CASSGVSPYEQYF. In nucleotides, the CDR3 is TGTGCCAGCAGTGGGGTGAGCCCCTACGAGCAGTACTTC. This chain joins TRBV27 and TRBJ2-7; D unresolved. The germline V gene has CDR1 MNHEY and CDR2 SMNVEV (reference sequence). The length of the CDR3 is 13 residues. Trimming left V 5 bases short and J 2 bases short, with 10 bases between.

The V and J genes are TRBV15 and TRBJ2-7, with D possibly being TRBD2 (5 bases). This CDR3 has 13 residues. Deletions cut 3 bases from V and 1 base from J, with 7 bases between. The germline CDR1 and CDR2 sequences are LNHNV and YYDKDF (reference sequence). CDR3 residues: CATSRGRSYEQYF. CDR3 bases: TGTGCCACCAGCAGGGGGAGATCCTACGAGCAGTACTTC.

The V gene is TRBV4-2, the J gene TRBJ2-7; the match to TRBD2 covers 9 bases. The length of the CDR3 is 18 residues. Looked up from germline, CDR1 is LGHNA and CDR2 is YNFKEQ. The J segment lost 1 base and the V segment lost 2 bases, leaving 12 bases of the junction unmatched. The CDR3 DNA is TGTGCCAGCAGCCAATTTTGGGGGCGCCTAGCGGGGTCCTACGAGCAGTACTTC. Amino acids: CASSQFWGRLAGSYEQYF.

V is TRBV4-1 and J is TRBJ2-7; a possible D gene is TRBD2 (6 bases). The CDR3 sequence is 14 residues long. Trimming pared 4 bases from V and 6 bases from J, leaving 16 bases between. CDR1 and CDR2 from the germline V gene are MGHRA and YSYEKL. This chain's CDR3 is CASSRDSRSTEQYF. Written as DNA, the CDR3 is TGCGCCAGCAGCCGGGACTCCCGCTCCACCGAGCAGTACTTC.

The chain joins TRBV9 to TRBJ2-3; no clear D gene. V shed 0 bases and J shed 4 bases, with 9 bases lying between them. Germline CDR1 is SGDLS and CDR2 is YYNGEE. CDR3 length: 14 residues. CDR3 sequence: CASSVVGGSDTQYF. CDR3 nucleotides: TGTGCCAGCAGCGTAGTGGGTGGTTCAGATACGCAGTATTTT.

This rearrangement joins TRBV30 to TRBJ2-2; tentatively, D is TRBD2 (6 bases). Germline V gene sequence: CDR1 GTSNPN, CDR2 SVGIG (reference sequence). The ends were cut back, 2 bases at V and 6 bases at J, with 13 bases in the middle. This CDR3 is built from 14 residues. CDR3 protein: CAWSSQGGAGELFF. For the CDR3, the DNA is TGTGCCTGGAGTTCCCAGGGAGGCGCCGGGGAGCTGTTTTTT.

This clone was picked up one time. This chain's CDR3 is CASSPRTSGRPDTQYF. The DNA for the CDR3 is TGCGCCAGCAGTCCTCGGACTAGCGGGAGGCCAGATACGCAGTATTTT. The rearrangement uses TRBV5-1 and TRBJ2-3; 14 nucleotides match TRBD2. After removal of 5 bases from V and 4 bases from J, the junction contained 6 bases not matched to a gene. This CDR3 has 16 amino acids. Looked up from germline, CDR1 is SGHRS and CDR2 is YFSETQ. Using reference TRBV5-1 and TRBJ2-3 for the parts outside the CDR3, the full variable domain is KAGVTQTPRYLIKTRGQQVTLSCSPISGHRSVSWYQQTPGQGLQFLFEYFSETQRNKGNFPGRFSGRQFSNSRSEMNVSTLELGDSALYLCASSPRTSGRPDTQYFGPGTRLTVL.

The chain links TRBV6-5 to TRBJ1-1, with D unclear. V gave up 4 bases and J gave up 0 bases, with 9 bases separating them. The CDR3 sequence is 14 residues long. Looked up from germline, CDR1 is MNHEY and CDR2 is SVGAGI. CDR3 amino acids: CASSLTGLNTEAFF. The CDR3 DNA sequence: TGTGCCAGCAGTTTGACCGGTCTGAACACTGAAGCTTTCTTT.

The chain carries TRBV2 and TRBJ2-7; 7 nucleotides align to TRBD2. Germline values: CDR1 SNHLY, CDR2 FYNNEI. V trimming: 3 bases; J trimming: 6 bases; junction bases outside the gene matches: 17. The CDR3 is 17 amino acids. The CDR3 DNA reads TGTGCCAGCAGTGAGGGTGGTGGCGGGAGACGGGCGGGCGAGCAGTACTTC. Its translation: CASSEGGGGRRAGEQYF.

The chain is built from TRBV7-6 and TRBJ1-5; possible D gene TRBD1, 5 bases. Germline V gene sequence: CDR1 SGHVS, CDR2 FNYEAQ. The CDR3 length is 18 residues. Trimming took 2 bases from V and 6 from J, leaving 23 bases between them. The CDR3 reads CASSLSVGGRYAVQPQHF. The CDR3 DNA follows: TGTGCCAGCAGCTTAAGTGTCGGGGGGAGGTACGCTGTTCAGCCCCAGCATTTT.

The chain couples TRBV5-1 to TRBJ2-3; 9 bases are a match to TRBD2. Germline CDR1 reads SGHRS; CDR2 reads YFSETQ. The V gene end was trimmed by 1 base and the J gene end by 1 base; junction bases not matched to a gene: 7. The CDR3 runs 17 residues. The CDR3: CASSLQPSGIGTDTQYF. The CDR3 DNA reads TGCGCCAGCAGCTTGCAGCCTAGCGGGATTGGCACAGATACGCAGTATTTT.

This chain uses TRBV7-9 with TRBJ1-2; D remains unclear. Germline V lookup: CDR1 SEHNR, CDR2 FQNEAQ (reference sequence). This CDR3 comprises 12 residues. Trimming took off 1 base at V and 6 bases at J, with 6 bases between the two ends. CDR3 protein: CASSLDGHGYTF. In nucleotides, the CDR3 is TGTGCCAGCAGCTTAGACGGGCATGGCTACACCTTC.

The rearrangement uses TRBV25-1 and TRBJ1-6, with D perhaps TRBD1 (6 bases). The CDR3 is 14 residues long. Trimming removed 6 bases from V and 7 bases from J, with 13 bases in between. The V gene's germline CDR1 is MGHDK and CDR2 SYGVNS. The CDR3 spells CASRPGARNSPLHF. CDR3 DNA sequence: TGTGCCAGCAGGCCGGGGGCGAGGAATTCACCCCTCCACTTT.

The V call is TRBV9, the J call TRBJ1-1; tentative D call: TRBD1 (5 bases). The V gene's germline CDR1 is SGDLS and CDR2 YYNGEE. Trimming took 0 bases from V and 3 from J, leaving 18 bases between them. The CDR3 consists of 17 residues. The DNA for the CDR3 is TGTGCCAGCAGCGTAGCTAGGAGGAGACAGAGGGACACTGAAGCTTTCTTT. It is translated as CASSVARRRQRDTEAFF. Looking up the rest from reference TRBV9 and TRBJ1-1 gives the full variable domain: DSGVTQTPKHLITATGQRVTLRCSPRSGDLSVYWYQQSLDQGLQFLIQYYNGEERAKGNILERFSAQQFPDLHSELNLSSLELGDSALYFCASSVARRRQRDTEAFFGQGTRLTVV.

The rearrangement uses TRBV12-5 and TRBJ2-2, with D maybe TRBD2 (6 bases). CDR1 is LGHNT, CDR2 FRNRAP, per germline. Trimming shortened V by 4 bases and J by 5 bases, and 17 bases separated the two germline ends. CDR3 length: 16 amino acids. Written as DNA, the CDR3 is TGTGCTAGTGGTTCCCTTCTGCGGGGCGTGACCGGGGAGCTGTTTTTT. It is translated as CASGSLLRGVTGELFF.

The chain carries TRBV6-1 and TRBJ1-5; the D is unclear. The CDR3 is 13 amino acids. Germline V gives CDR1 MNHNS, CDR2 SASEGT. The ends were cut back, 3 bases at V and 7 bases at J, with 10 bases in the middle. The CDR3 sequence: CASSDPPGQPQHF. The CDR3 DNA is TGTGCCAGCAGTGATCCCCCGGGGCAGCCCCAGCATTTT.

This chain joins TRBV10-2 and TRBJ2-7; D is unresolved. CDR3 size: 11 residues. Germline values: CDR1 WSHSY, CDR2 SAAADI. V gave up 6 bases and J gave up 7 bases, with 10 bases separating them. The CDR3 DNA reads TGCGCCAGCAGGACTCTAGGGGAGCAGTACTTC. Translated, it gives CASRTLGEQYF.

The chain joins TRBV27 to TRBJ1-5, with TRBD1 as a possible D gene (6 bases). Germline V lookup: CDR1 MNHEY, CDR2 SMNVEV (reference sequence). Trimming pared 5 bases from V and 4 bases from J, leaving 9 bases between. The CDR3 extends over 13 amino acids. The CDR3 sequence is CASSAQGNQPQHF. In DNA, the CDR3 is TGTGCCAGCAGTGCACAGGGTAATCAGCCCCAGCATTTT.

This clone was observed a handful of times. The chain combines TRBV5-1 with TRBJ1-2; possible D gene TRBD1, 6 bases. V lost 4 bases to trimming and J lost 6 bases, with 19 bases between them. This CDR3 spans 15 amino acids. Per germline, CDR1 SGHRS and CDR2 YFSETQ. The CDR3 sequence: CASSLGTGLSDGYTF. The CDR3 region has the DNA TGCGCCAGCAGCCTAGGTACAGGGCTATCGGATGGCTACACCTTC.

This clone appeared a single time. This sequence joins TRBV25-1 and TRBJ1-1, with a tentative D call TRBD1 (5 bases). V lost 0 bases and J lost 4, with 12 bases in between. From germline, CDR1 is MGHDK and CDR2 SYGVNS. The CDR3 extends over 15 amino acids. DNA for the CDR3: TGTGCCAGCAGTGAATACGGCAGGGTGACCACTGAAGCTTTCTTT. Encoded protein: CASSEYGRVTTEAFF. Using reference TRBV25-1 and TRBJ1-1 for the parts outside the CDR3, the full variable domain is EADIYQTPRYLVIGTGKKITLECSQTMGHDKMYWYQQDPGMELHLIHYSYGVNSTEKGDLSSESTVSRIRTEHFPLTLESARPSHTSQYLCASSEYGRVTTEAFFGQGTRLTVV.

The chain uses TRBV13 and TRBJ2-1, with a weak D call TRBD2 (5 bases). The CDR3 sequence is 12 residues long. Trimming cost V 5 bases and J 8 bases, with 10 bases left between them. Germline CDR1 is PRHDT and CDR2 is FYEKMQ (reference sequence). The CDR3 sequence is CASSRGLHEQFF. In nucleotides, the CDR3 is TGTGCCAGCAGCCGCGGGTTACATGAGCAGTTCTTC.

This chain joins TRBV30 and TRBJ2-2; 7 nucleotides agree with TRBD1. Germline V gives CDR1 GTSNPN, CDR2 SVGIG (reference sequence). The CDR3 extends over 14 amino acids. The trim removed 3 bases at V and 3 bases at J, leaving 4 bases unmatched. CDR3 DNA sequence: TGTGCCTGGAGGGGGGACAGATACACCGGGGAGCTGTTTTTT. Its protein is CAWRGDRYTGELFF. Drawing the rest from reference TRBV30 and TRBJ2-2, the complete variable domain is SQTIHQWPATLVQPVGSPLSLECTVEGTSNPNLYWYRQAAGRGLQLLFYSVGIGQISSEVPQNLSASRPQDRQFILSSKKLLLSDSGFYLCAWRGDRYTGELFFGEGSRLTVL.

The chain combines TRBV10-2 with TRBJ2-5, with TRBD2 identical over 13 bases. V dropped 6 bases and J dropped 3; count of bases not matched to a gene: 1. There are 14 residues in the CDR3. Germline lookup yields CDR1 WSHSY and CDR2 SAAADI. The DNA for the CDR3 is TGCGCCAGCAGAGGACTAGCGGGAGAAGAGACCCAGTACTTC. Encoded protein: CASRGLAGEETQYF.

The sample holds a few counts of this clone. V usage is TRBV7-2 and J usage is TRBJ1-5; no firm D call. The V gene lost 5 bases and the J gene lost 2 bases, with 4 bases spanning the gap. Germline CDR1 SGHTA, CDR2 FQGNSA. This CDR3 has 12 residues. The CDR3 sequence: CASSRRNQPQHF. The DNA for the CDR3 is TGTGCCAGCAGCAGACGCAATCAGCCCCAGCATTTT.

The rearrangement uses TRBV21-1 and TRBJ1-2; no DNA check was done on the table's D call, TRBD1. TRBV21-1 is tagged as a pseudogene. The CDR3 contains 15 residues. This chain's CDR3 is CASSKALTGNYGYTF. The CDR3 DNA reads TGTGCCAGCAGCAAAGCGCTAACAGGGAACTATGGCTACACCTTC.